Listed below are T cell receptor beta chains from one sample, sequenced in a study of T cell responses to AZD1222 COVID-19 vaccine. This table comes from immunoSEQ multiplex PCR, and its TCRdb copy is limited to in-frame clones, with some not included. The sample records about 210,000 clones, around 94% being singletons. This sample comprised peripheral blood, obtained 28 days after the second dose of the MenACWY control vaccine. The receptor set was obtained from an adult who received the MenACWY meningococcal vaccine as a control. Both conserved end residues are part of each CDR3. D genes are given only for firm matches. A clone size is listed for some rows: how often the clone was seen (once, few, many), or a class if it is expanded.

CDR3aa	CDR3nt	abundance	d_gene	j_gene	v_gene
CASSATGLSYNEQFF	TGTGCCAGCAGCGCGACAGGCTTATCCTACAATGAGCAGTTCTTC	-	-	TRBJ2-1	TRBV9
CAPRGEGKNIQYF	TGTGCCCCTCGGGGAGAGGGCAAAAACATTCAGTACTTC	-	-	TRBJ2-4	TRBV24-1
CAWSVLHSYEQYF	TGTGCCTGGAGTGTACTTCACTCCTACGAGCAGTACTTC	once	-	TRBJ2-7	TRBV30
CASSQGAGYGYTF	TGTGCCAGCAGCCAGGGGGCTGGCTATGGCTACACCTTC	once	TRBD1	TRBJ1-2	TRBV11-2
CASSPRLAGTQYF	TGTGCCAGCAGTCCCAGACTAGCGGGAACACAGTACTTC	few	TRBD2	TRBJ2-7	TRBV28
CATSDFIAGDSYNEQFF	TGTGCCACCAGTGATTTTATAGCGGGTGACTCCTACAATGAGCAGTTCTTC	-	TRBD2	TRBJ2-1	TRBV24-1
CASSIDPGEVETQYF	TGTGCCAGCAGCATCGACCCGGGGGAGGTCGAGACCCAGTACTTC	once	-	TRBJ2-5	TRBV7-3
CATSGETVETGELFF	TGTGCCACCAGTGGTGAGACAGTGGAAACCGGGGAGCTGTTTTTT	-	-	TRBJ2-2	TRBV24-1
CASIKSKGDRAYGYTF	TGTGCCAGCATCAAATCTAAGGGGGACAGGGCTTATGGCTACACCTTC	-	-	TRBJ1-2	TRBV21-1
CASSPRDRAGNEQFF	TGTGCCAGCAGCCCCCGGGACAGGGCGGGCAATGAGCAGTTCTTC	-	TRBD1	TRBJ2-1	TRBV6-6
CASSRSRNEQFF	TGTGCCAGCAGTCGTTCTAGAAATGAGCAGTTCTTC	-	-	TRBJ2-1	TRBV7-9
CASSQDLGQGHGYTF	TGCGCCAGCAGCCAAGATCTAGGACAGGGTCATGGCTACACCTTC	-	TRBD1	TRBJ1-2	TRBV4-1
CASSGRGLSNQPQHF	TGTGCCAGCAGTGGCAGGGGTCTAAGCAATCAGCCCCAGCATTTT	-	-	TRBJ1-5	TRBV6-6
CASSPGLGNQPQHF	TGTGCCAGCAGTCCAGGGCTGGGCAATCAGCCCCAGCATTTT	few	-	TRBJ1-5	TRBV27
CASTPPGSTGELFF	TGTGCCAGCACGCCACCGGGTTCCACCGGGGAGCTGTTTTTT	-	-	TRBJ2-2	TRBV7-2
CASSSGDSLMRGYTF	TGCGCCAGCAGCTCGGGGGATTCATTGATGCGGGGCTACACCTTC	-	-	TRBJ1-2	TRBV5-1
CASSVSGGTGGNEKLFF	TGTGCCAGCAGCGTGTCCGGGGGGACAGGGGGCAATGAAAAACTGTTTTTT	-	TRBD1	TRBJ1-4	TRBV9
CAISGGGTDTQYF	TGTGCCATCAGTGGAGGGGGTACAGATACGCAGTATTTT	-	-	TRBJ2-3	TRBV10-3
CASSPTVSAGAFF	TGTGCCAGCAGCCCTACCGTATCGGCGGGCGCTTTCTTT	-	-	TRBJ1-1	TRBV4-2
CASSKGKNGVTEAFF	TGTGCCAGCAGCAAAGGCAAGAACGGGGTCACTGAAGCTTTCTTT	-	-	TRBJ1-1	TRBV21-1
CASSLPDYGYTF	TGTGCCAGCAGTCTCCCAGATTATGGCTACACCTTC	-	-	TRBJ1-2	TRBV28
CASSLSRDRPQHF	TGTGCCAGCAGTTTGAGTCGGGATCGGCCCCAGCATTTT	-	-	TRBJ1-5	TRBV28
CASSIPLSGASTDTQYF	TGTGCCAGCAGCATACCGTTGTCGGGGGCAAGCACAGATACGCAGTATTTT	-	-	TRBJ2-3	TRBV7-8
CASTPGRGQPQHF	TGTGCCAGTACCCCAGGGAGAGGTCAGCCCCAGCATTTT	-	-	TRBJ1-5	TRBV19
CASSFGTSGYYEQYF	TGCGCCAGCAGCTTCGGAACTAGCGGATACTACGAGCAGTACTTC	once	TRBD2	TRBJ2-7	TRBV5-1
CASSQGPVGMALAGARQETQYF	TGTGCCAGCAGCCAAGGCCCGGTGGGAATGGCGCTAGCGGGAGCCCGACAAGAGACCCAGTACTTC	-	TRBD2	TRBJ2-5	TRBV4-2
CASSYFNQPQHF	TGTGCCAGCAGTTACTTTAATCAGCCCCAGCATTTT	-	-	TRBJ1-5	TRBV6-2/TRBV6-3
CASMGGVIFSGPYEQYF	TGTGCCAGCATGGGCGGGGTTATATTTAGCGGCCCCTACGAGCAGTACTTC	-	-	TRBJ2-7	TRBV28
CASSLAGSGGWETQYF	TGTGCCAGCAGCTTAGCGGGTAGCGGGGGGTGGGAGACCCAGTACTTC	-	TRBD2	TRBJ2-5	TRBV7-2
CASSFTQSSGNTIYF	TGTGCCAGCAGTTTTACGCAAAGCTCTGGAAACACCATATATTTT	-	-	TRBJ1-3	TRBV28
CASLGAGGDEQFF	TGCGCCAGCCTGGGAGCGGGAGGGGATGAGCAGTTCTTC	-	TRBD2	TRBJ2-1	TRBV10-2
CASSFTGNEQFF	TGTGCCAGCAGCTTTACCGGAAATGAGCAGTTCTTC	-	-	TRBJ2-1	TRBV5-8